Following are 20 T cell receptor beta chains from one sample sequenced in a study of beta chain features in type 1 diabetes (dated by TCRdb to between 2018 and 2020). To prepare the library, the immunoSEQ multiplex PCR assay was applied. The High Capacity cDNA Reverse Transcription Kit was used to reverse transcribe all of the isolated RNA, meaning that expressed TCRB transcripts were what got sequenced. TCRdb limited this immuneACCESS table to in-frame rearrangements with V and J called. A share of clones is missing; checked studies link under half to unresolved V genes, and the rest is unexplained. The sample table lists fewer than 550,000 clones, about an eighth of them with a count of one. Over 0.04% of the sample is in the top ten clones. The specimen sequenced was naive CD4+ T cells from blood. What the cell subset or site label conveys for this sample: true naive CD4+ T cells. These receptors were obtained from a woman younger than 35 in good health.

The chain combines TRBV5-1 with TRBJ2-1; 14 bases are a match to TRBD2. This CDR3 is 16 amino acids long. Germline trimming cut 1 base from V and 6 bases from J; bases unmatched to any gene: 3. Germline values: CDR1 SGHRS, CDR2 YFSETQ. CDR3 nucleotides: TGCGCCAGCAGCTTGCCGGGACTAGCGGGAGTCAATGAGCAGTTCTTC. This codes for CASSLPGLAGVNEQFF.

Concerning this clone itself: Other DNA sequences in this sample translate to the same CDR3. V gene TRBV7-9 combines with J gene TRBJ1-2; D unresolved. Looked up from germline, CDR1 is SEHNR and CDR2 is FQNEAQ (reference sequence). The CDR3 contains 13 residues. The V gene lost 1 base and the J gene lost 5 bases, with 8 bases spanning the gap. CDR3 bases: TGTGCCAGCAGCTTAGGCACGGGGTATGGCTACACCTTC. It encodes CASSLGTGYGYTF.

The rearrangement links TRBV6-6 to TRBJ1-1; no clear D gene. The V end was cut by 6 bases, the J end by 5 bases, with 13 bases between. CDR3 length: 13 residues. Per germline, CDR1 MNHNY and CDR2 SVGAGI (reference sequence). The CDR3 loop is CASSPPGATEAFF. CDR3 DNA: TGTGCCAGCAGCCCTCCGGGAGCTACTGAAGCTTTCTTT.

The chain carries TRBV2 and TRBJ2-5, with D unclear. The CDR3 is made up of 12 amino acids. Germline V gene sequence: CDR1 SNHLY, CDR2 FYNNEI. Trimming left V 8 bases short and J 4 bases short, with 11 bases between. This CDR3 reads CASSLWAETQYF. CDR3 DNA: TGTGCCAGCTCTTTGTGGGCAGAGACCCAGTACTTC.

V and J are TRBV15 and TRBJ2-3, with 14 bases that match TRBD2. Germline V gene lookup returns CDR1 LNHNV and CDR2 YYDKDF (reference sequence). The trim removed 0 bases at V and 0 bases at J, leaving 11 bases unmatched. CDR3 length: 21 residues. Here the CDR3 reads CATSREWGLAGDKTSTDTQYF. In DNA, the CDR3 is TGTGCCACCAGCAGAGAGTGGGGACTAGCGGGAGATAAGACTAGCACAGATACGCAGTATTTT.

Of note for this clone: Other DNA sequences within the sample encode an identical CDR3. J is TRBJ2-5 and V is TRBV6-5; D unresolved. The V gene's germline CDR1 is MNHEY and CDR2 SVGAGI. Trimming cost V 2 bases and J 1 base, with 2 bases left between them. The CDR3 covers 12 residues. CDR3 residues: CASSYGQETQYF. CDR3 in DNA: TGTGCCAGCAGTTACGGCCAAGAGACCCAGTACTTC.

At least ten counts were recorded for this clone. The identical CDR3 is also encoded by other nucleotide sequences in the sample. The chain joins TRBV10-3 to TRBJ2-5, with TRBD1 as a possible D gene (5 bases). Germline CDR1 reads ENHRY; CDR2 reads SYGVKD. The CDR3 has 13 residues. V lost 6 bases, J lost 3 bases, and 11 bases lay in between. CDR3 in amino acids: CAISVGREETQYF. CDR3 coding DNA: TGTGCCATCAGCGTCGGCAGGGAAGAGACCCAGTACTTC.

The chain uses TRBV9 and TRBJ2-7; D might be TRBD1 (6 bases). Germline V CDR1 and CDR2: SGDLS, YYNGEE. The V end lost 5 bases, the J end lost 2 bases, and 14 bases lay between the germline ends. The CDR3 consists of 14 residues. The CDR3 protein is CASSTDSATYEQYF. Here the CDR3 DNA reads TGTGCCAGCAGTACGGACAGTGCAACCTACGAGCAGTACTTC. The variable domain in full, completed from reference TRBV9 and TRBJ2-7, reads DSGVTQTPKHLITATGQRVTLRCSPRSGDLSVYWYQQSLDQGLQFLIQYYNGEERAKGNILERFSAQQFPDLHSELNLSSLELGDSALYFCASSTDSATYEQYFGPGTRLTVT.

This clone was detected only a few times. This chain uses TRBV20-1 with TRBJ1-1, with a weak D call TRBD1 (5 bases). CDR1 is DFQATT, CDR2 SNEGSKA, per germline (reference sequence). V was pared by 5 bases and J by 8 bases, with 12 bases between. The CDR3 spans 11 residues. The DNA for the CDR3 is TGCAGTGCTCTAACAGGTTTCGAAGCTTTCTTT. Translation gives CSALTGFEAFF.

This clone was observed a few times. The V and J genes are TRBV7-2 and TRBJ2-1; D might be TRBD2 (6 bases). The V end was cut by 7 bases, the J end by 15 bases, with 22 bases between. The CDR3 loop spans 13 amino acids. Germline CDR1 SGHTA, CDR2 FQGNSA. CDR3 in amino acids: CASTTRDSPGRFF. As DNA, the CDR3 is TGTGCCAGCACCACCCGGGACTCCCCAGGGCGGTTCTTC. Filled out from reference TRBV7-2 and TRBJ2-1, the complete variable domain reads GAGVSQSPSNKVTEKGKDVELRCDPISGHTALYWYRQSLGQGLEFLIYFQGNSAPDKSGLPSDRFSAERTGGSVSTLTIQRTQQEDSAVYLCASTTRDSPGRFFGPGTRLTVL.

The chain carries TRBV5-1 and TRBJ2-7, with D possibly TRBD1 on 5 matching bases. Germline CDR1 SGHRS, CDR2 YFSETQ. Trimming pared 4 bases from V and 3 bases from J, leaving 20 bases between. The CDR3 extends over 16 amino acids. This CDR3 reads CASSAEQVGRLYEQYF. The DNA of the CDR3 is TGCGCCAGCAGCGCGGAACAGGTCGGACGGCTCTACGAGCAGTACTTC.

This clone was counted a few times. V and J are TRBV4-1 and TRBJ2-3; TRBD2 matches at 13 bases. The CDR3 loop spans 17 amino acids. The trim removed 2 bases at V and 1 base at J, leaving 3 bases unmatched. The germline V gene has CDR1 MGHRA and CDR2 YSYEKL. The CDR3 reads CASSQFGLAGGTDTQYF. Written as DNA, the CDR3 is TGCGCCAGCAGCCAATTCGGACTAGCGGGGGGCACAGATACGCAGTATTTT.

This chain links TRBV14 with TRBJ2-1; 9 bases are a match to TRBD1. V shed 4 bases and J 15 bases; nucleotides not matched to a gene: 13. The CDR3 covers 14 residues. In germline, CDR1 is SGHDN, CDR2 FVKESK. The CDR3 DNA reads as TGTGCCAGCAGCCGTATCCGCAGGACAGGGGATCTGTTCTTC. Translated, it gives CASSRIRRTGDLFF.

This clone showed up just a few times. Different DNA sequences within this sample yield the same CDR3. The genes are TRBV7-9 and TRBJ2-1; the D is unclear. This CDR3 has 14 residues. Germline CDR1 SEHNR, CDR2 FQNEAQ (reference sequence). V was clipped by 1 base and J by 0 bases, with 4 bases between them. The CDR3 DNA reads as TGTGCCAGCAGCTTAGGGAGCTCCTACAATGAGCAGTTCTTC. Translation: CASSLGSSYNEQFF.

V is TRBV7-2 and J is TRBJ2-1, with D perhaps matching TRBD2 (7 bases). The CDR3 has 14 residues. From germline, CDR1 is SGHTA and CDR2 FQGNSA. V dropped 5 bases and J dropped 9 bases, with 17 bases sitting between them. The CDR3 DNA reads TGTGCCAGCAGCCTCAGGGCGGGGGCGAGTGAGCAGTTCTTC. Its protein product is CASSLRAGASEQFF.

This clone was observed a handful of times. This sequence joins TRBV9 and TRBJ1-2; TRBD1 matches 8 bases. The V gene's germline CDR1 is SGDLS and CDR2 YYNGEE. The J segment lost 6 bases and the V segment lost 4 bases, leaving 8 bases of the junction unmatched. This CDR3 has 14 amino acids. The CDR3 DNA sequence: TGTGCCAGCAGCACCAGGACAGGGAGCGATGGCTACACCTTC. Protein: CASSTRTGSDGYTF.

This clone has only a few counts. The chain carries TRBV4-2 and TRBJ1-2, with D possibly being TRBD1 (5 bases). The CDR3 is 15 amino acids. CDR1 and CDR2 from the germline V gene are LGHNA and YNFKEQ. V was clipped by 4 bases and J by 2 bases, with 14 bases between them. CDR3: CASSLVGEENYGYTF. The CDR3, as DNA: TGTGCCAGCAGCCTGGTAGGGGAGGAGAACTATGGCTACACCTTC.

The chain carries TRBV5-1 and TRBJ2-3, with a tentative D call TRBD1 (6 bases). Trimming shortened V by 7 bases and J by 3 bases, and 12 bases separated the two germline ends. This CDR3 spans 13 amino acids. Germline V gene sequence: CDR1 SGHRS, CDR2 YFSETQ. CDR3 amino acids: CASGQGSTDTQYF. Here the CDR3 DNA reads TGCGCCAGCGGGCAGGGGTCGACAGATACGCAGTATTTT.

With respect to this clone: This may come from a read error, since a much larger clone is one base off. The chain joins TRBV11-2 to TRBJ2-5; D ambiguous. Trimming removed 3 bases at V and 5 bases at J, with 4 bases between. CDR1 is SGHAT and CDR2 is FQNNGV in the germline V gene. This CDR3 is 11 amino acids long. The CDR3 nucleotides are TGTGCCAGCAGCTTGGGCGAGACCCAGTACTTC. Its translation is CASSLGETQYF.

This clone was seen more than once but under ten times. V is TRBV6-1 and J is TRBJ2-7, with D tentatively TRBD1 or TRBD2 (5 bases each). The CDR3 totals 13 residues. Germline values: CDR1 MNHNS, CDR2 SASEGT. The V end was cut by 3 bases, the J end by 3 bases, with 9 bases between. In DNA, the CDR3 is TGTGCCAGCAGTGACAGGGAGTACTACGAGCAGTACGTC. Translated: CASSDREYYEQYV.